This TCR beta chain was sequenced during a study of blood T cell repertoires in COVID-19. CDR3 length equals 16 residues. After removal of 4 bases from V and 2 bases from J, the junction contained 7 bases not matched to a gene. Germline lookup yields CDR1 SGHVS and CDR2 FQNEAQ. The assay was immunoSEQ multiplex PCR, and TCRdb's table has in-frame clones only and misses some. This sample has about 370,000 clones, with about 90% found just once. The specimen was peripheral blood. This receptor was identified in a man younger than 35 with active or convalescent COVID-19. V usage is TRBV7-8 and J usage is TRBJ1-3, with 8 nucleotides matching TRBD1. The CDR3 DNA reads TGTGCCAGCAGCTCCCAGGGGGCAGGCACTGGAAACACCATATATTTT. It translates to CASSSQGAGTGNTIYF.